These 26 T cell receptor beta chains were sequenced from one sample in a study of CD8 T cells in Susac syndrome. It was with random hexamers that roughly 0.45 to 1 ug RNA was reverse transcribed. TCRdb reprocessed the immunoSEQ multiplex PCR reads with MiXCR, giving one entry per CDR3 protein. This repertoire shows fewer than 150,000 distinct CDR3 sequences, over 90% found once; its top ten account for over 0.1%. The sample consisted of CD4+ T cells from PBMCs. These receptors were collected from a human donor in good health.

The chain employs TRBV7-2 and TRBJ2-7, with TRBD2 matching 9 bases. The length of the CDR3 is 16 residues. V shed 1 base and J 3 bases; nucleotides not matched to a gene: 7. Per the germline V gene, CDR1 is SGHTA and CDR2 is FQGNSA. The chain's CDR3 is CASSLGVAGGVYEQYF. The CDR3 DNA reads TGTGCCAGCAGCTTAGGAGTGGCGGGAGGGGTCTACGAGCAGTACTTC.

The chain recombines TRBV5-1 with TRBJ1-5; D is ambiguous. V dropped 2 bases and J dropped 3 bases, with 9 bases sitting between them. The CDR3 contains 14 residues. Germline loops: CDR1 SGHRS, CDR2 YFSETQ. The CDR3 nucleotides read TGCGCCAGCAGCTTTGACGGATACAATCAGCCCCAGCATTTT. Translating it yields CASSFDGYNQPQHF. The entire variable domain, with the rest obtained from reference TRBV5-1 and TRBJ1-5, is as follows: KAGVTQTPRYLIKTRGQQVTLSCSPISGHRSVSWYQQTPGQGLQFLFEYFSETQRNKGNFPGRFSGRQFSNSRSEMNVSTLELGDSALYLCASSFDGYNQPQHFGDGTRLSIL.

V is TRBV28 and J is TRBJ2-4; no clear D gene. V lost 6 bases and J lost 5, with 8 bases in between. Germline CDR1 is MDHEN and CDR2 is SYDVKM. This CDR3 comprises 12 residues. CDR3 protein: CASSRRQNIQYF. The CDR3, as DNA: TGTGCCAGCAGCCGACGGCAAAACATTCAGTACTTC.

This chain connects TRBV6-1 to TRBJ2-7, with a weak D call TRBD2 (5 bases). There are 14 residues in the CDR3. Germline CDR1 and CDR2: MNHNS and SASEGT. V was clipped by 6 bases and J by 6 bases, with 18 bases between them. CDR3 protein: CASRGHTGWSEQYF. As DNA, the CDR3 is TGTGCCAGCAGGGGTCATACGGGGTGGAGCGAGCAGTACTTC.

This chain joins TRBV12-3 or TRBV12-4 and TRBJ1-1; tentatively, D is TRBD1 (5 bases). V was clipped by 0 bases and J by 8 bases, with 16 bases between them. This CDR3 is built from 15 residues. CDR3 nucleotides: TGTGCCAGCAGTTTAGCGCTAGTCGGGGGACGAGAAGCTTTCTTT. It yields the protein CASSLALVGGREAFF.

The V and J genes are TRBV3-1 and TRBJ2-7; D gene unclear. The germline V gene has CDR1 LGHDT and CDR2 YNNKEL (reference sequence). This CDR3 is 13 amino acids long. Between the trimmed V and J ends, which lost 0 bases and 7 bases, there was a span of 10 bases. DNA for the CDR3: TGTGCCAGCAGCCAAGAGTTTGGGCGGGAGCAGTACTTC. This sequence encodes CASSQEFGREQYF.

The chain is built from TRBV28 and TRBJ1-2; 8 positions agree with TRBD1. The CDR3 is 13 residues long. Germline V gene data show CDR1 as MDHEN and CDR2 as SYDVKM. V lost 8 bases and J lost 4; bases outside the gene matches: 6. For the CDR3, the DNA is TGTGCCAGCGGGGACAGGATGGCCTATGGCTACACCTTC. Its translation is CASGDRMAYGYTF.

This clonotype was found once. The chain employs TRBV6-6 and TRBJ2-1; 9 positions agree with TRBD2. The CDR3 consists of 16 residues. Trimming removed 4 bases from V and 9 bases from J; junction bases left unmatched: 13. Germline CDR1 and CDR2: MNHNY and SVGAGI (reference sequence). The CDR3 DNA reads TGTGCCAGCAGTTCCCTTCTCGGTAGCGGGAGCGGTGAGCAGTTCTTC. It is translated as CASSSLLGSGSGEQFF.

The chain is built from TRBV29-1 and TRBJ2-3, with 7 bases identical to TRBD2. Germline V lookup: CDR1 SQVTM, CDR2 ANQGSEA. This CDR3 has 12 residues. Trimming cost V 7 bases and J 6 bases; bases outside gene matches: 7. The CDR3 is CSGAGWGDTQYF. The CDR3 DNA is TGCAGCGGAGCGGGGTGGGGGGATACGCAGTATTTT.

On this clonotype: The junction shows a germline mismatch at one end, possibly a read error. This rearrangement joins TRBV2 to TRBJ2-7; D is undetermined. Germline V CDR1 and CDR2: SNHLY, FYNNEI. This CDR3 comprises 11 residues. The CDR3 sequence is CANSDHYEQYF. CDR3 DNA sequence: TGTGCCAACAGTGACCATTACGAGCAGTACTTC.

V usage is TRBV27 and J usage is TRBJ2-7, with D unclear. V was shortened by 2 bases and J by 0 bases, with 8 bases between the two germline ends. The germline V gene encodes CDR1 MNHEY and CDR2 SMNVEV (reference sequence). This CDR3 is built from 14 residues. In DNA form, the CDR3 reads TGTGCCAGCAGTTTAACAGCGATCTCCTACGAGCAGTACTTC. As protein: CASSLTAISYEQYF.

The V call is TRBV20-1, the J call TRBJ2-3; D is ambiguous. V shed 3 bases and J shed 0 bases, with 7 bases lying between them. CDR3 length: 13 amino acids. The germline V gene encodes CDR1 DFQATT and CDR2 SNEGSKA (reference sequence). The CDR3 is CSARAASTDTQYF. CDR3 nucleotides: TGCAGTGCTAGGGCGGCGAGCACAGATACGCAGTATTTT.

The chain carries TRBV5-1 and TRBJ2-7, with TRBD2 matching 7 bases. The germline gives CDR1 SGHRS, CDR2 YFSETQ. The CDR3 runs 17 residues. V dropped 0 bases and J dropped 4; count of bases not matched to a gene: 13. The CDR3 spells CASSLGVAGDVSYEQYF. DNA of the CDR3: TGCGCCAGCAGCTTGGGCGTCGCGGGAGACGTGTCGTACGAGCAGTACTTC.

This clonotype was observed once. CDR3 amino acids: CASSQDPRGFQYF. The CDR3 DNA follows: TGCGCCAGCAGCCAAGATCCCAGGGGTTTTCAGTACTTC. The chain has TRBV4-1 and TRBJ2-4; maybe TRBD1 (6 bases). Trimming removed 0 bases from V and 11 bases from J, with 11 bases in between. Germline assignment: CDR1 MGHRA and CDR2 YSYEKL. The CDR3 covers 13 residues.

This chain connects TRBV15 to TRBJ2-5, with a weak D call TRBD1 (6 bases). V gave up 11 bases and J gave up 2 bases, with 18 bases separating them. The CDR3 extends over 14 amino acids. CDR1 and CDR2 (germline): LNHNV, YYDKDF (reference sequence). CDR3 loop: CAASGAGTQETQYF. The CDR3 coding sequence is TGTGCCGCCTCAGGGGCGGGCACTCAAGAGACCCAGTACTTC.

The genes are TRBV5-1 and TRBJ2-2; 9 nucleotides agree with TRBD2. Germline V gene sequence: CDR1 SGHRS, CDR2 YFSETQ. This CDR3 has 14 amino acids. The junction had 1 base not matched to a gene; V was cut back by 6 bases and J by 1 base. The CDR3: CASKTSGNTGELFF. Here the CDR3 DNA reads TGCGCCAGCAAGACTAGCGGGAACACCGGGGAGCTGTTTTTT. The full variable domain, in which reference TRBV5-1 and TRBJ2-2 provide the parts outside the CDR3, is KAGVTQTPRYLIKTRGQQVTLSCSPISGHRSVSWYQQTPGQGLQFLFEYFSETQRNKGNFPGRFSGRQFSNSRSEMNVSTLELGDSALYLCASKTSGNTGELFFGEGSRLTVL.

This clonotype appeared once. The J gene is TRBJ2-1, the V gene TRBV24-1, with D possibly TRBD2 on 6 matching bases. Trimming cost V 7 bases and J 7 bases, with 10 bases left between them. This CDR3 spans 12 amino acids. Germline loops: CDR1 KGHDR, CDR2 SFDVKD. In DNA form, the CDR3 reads TGTGCCACCAGGGGGACTCTGAATGAGCAGTTCTTC. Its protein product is CATRGTLNEQFF.

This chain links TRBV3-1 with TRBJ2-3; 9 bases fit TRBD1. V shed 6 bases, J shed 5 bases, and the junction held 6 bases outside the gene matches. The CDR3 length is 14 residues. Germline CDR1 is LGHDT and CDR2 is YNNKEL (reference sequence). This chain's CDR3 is CASRIRGQGDTQYF. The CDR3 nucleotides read TGTGCCAGCAGAATTCGGGGACAGGGAGATACGCAGTATTTT.

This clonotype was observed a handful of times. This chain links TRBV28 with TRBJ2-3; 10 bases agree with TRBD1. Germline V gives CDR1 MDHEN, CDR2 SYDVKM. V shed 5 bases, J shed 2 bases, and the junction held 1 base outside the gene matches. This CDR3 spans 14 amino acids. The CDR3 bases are TGTGCCAGCAGTCGACAGGGGGCCACAGATACGCAGTATTTT. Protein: CASSRQGATDTQYF.

CDR3 in DNA: TGTGCCAGCAGGGGGAGGCTAGCGGGAGTCGATGAGCAGTTCTTC. The encoded protein is CASRGRLAGVDEQFF. The genes are TRBV2 and TRBJ2-1, with TRBD2 matching 10 bases. Germline V CDR1 and CDR2: SNHLY, FYNNEI. V trimming: 6 bases; J trimming: 8 bases; junction bases outside the gene matches: 10. This CDR3 is 15 amino acids long.

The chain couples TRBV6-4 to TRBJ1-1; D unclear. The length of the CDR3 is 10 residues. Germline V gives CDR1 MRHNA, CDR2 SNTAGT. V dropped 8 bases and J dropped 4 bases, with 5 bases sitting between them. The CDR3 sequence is CASVFTEAFF. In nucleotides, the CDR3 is TGTGCCAGCGTCTTCACTGAAGCTTTCTTT.

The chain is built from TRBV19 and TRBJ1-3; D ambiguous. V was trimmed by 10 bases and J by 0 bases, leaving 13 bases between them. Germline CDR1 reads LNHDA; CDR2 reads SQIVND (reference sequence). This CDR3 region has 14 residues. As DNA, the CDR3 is TGTGCCACCCGAGGAGTGGGCTCTGGAAACACCATATATTTT. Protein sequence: CATRGVGSGNTIYF.

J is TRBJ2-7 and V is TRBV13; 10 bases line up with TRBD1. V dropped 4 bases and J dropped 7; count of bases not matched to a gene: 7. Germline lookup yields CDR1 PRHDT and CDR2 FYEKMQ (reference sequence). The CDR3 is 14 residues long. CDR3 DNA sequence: TGTGCCAGCAGCTGGGACAGGGGCTTTGGGGAGCAGTACTTC. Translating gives CASSWDRGFGEQYF. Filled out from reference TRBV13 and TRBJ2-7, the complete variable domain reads AAGVIQSPRHLIKEKRETATLKCYPIPRHDTVYWYQQGPGQDPQFLISFYEKMQSDKGSIPDRFSAQQFSDYHSELNMSSLELGDSALYFCASSWDRGFGEQYFGPGTRLTVT.

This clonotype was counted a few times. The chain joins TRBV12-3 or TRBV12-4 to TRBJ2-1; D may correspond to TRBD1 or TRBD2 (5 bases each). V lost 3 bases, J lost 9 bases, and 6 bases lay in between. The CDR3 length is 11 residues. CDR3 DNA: TGTGCCAGCAGTTTTGGGGGTGAGCAGTTCTTC. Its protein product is CASSFGGEQFF.

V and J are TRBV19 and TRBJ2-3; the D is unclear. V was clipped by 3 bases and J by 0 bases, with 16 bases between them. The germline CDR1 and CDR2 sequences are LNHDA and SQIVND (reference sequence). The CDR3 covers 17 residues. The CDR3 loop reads CASSISTGLGSTDTQYF. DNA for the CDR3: TGTGCCAGTAGTATTTCAACCGGATTAGGGAGCACAGATACGCAGTATTTT.

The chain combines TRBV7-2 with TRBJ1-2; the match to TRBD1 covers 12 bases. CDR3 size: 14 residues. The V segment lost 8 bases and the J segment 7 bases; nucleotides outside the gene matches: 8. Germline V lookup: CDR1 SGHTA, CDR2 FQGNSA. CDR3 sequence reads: CASEPGQGAGGYTF. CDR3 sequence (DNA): TGTGCCAGCGAACCGGGACAGGGGGCTGGTGGCTACACCTTC.